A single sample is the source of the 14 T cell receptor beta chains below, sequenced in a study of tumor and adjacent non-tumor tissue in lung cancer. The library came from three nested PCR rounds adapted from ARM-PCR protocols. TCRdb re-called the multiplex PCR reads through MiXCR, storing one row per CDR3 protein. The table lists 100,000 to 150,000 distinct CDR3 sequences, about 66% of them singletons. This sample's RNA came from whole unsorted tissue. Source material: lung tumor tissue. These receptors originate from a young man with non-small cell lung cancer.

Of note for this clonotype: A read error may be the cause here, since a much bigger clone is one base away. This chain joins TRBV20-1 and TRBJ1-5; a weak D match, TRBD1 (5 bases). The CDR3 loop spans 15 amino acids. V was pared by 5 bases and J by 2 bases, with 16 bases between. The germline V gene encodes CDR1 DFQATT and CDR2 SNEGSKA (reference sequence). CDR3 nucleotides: TGCAGTGCTCGGCAGTGGGGCGCGGGCAATCAGCCCCAGCATTTT. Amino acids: CSARQWGAGNQPQHF.

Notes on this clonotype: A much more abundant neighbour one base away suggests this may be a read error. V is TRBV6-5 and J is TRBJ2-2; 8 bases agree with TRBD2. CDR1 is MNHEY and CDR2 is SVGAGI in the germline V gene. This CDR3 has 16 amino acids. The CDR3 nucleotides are TGTGTCAGCAGTTACTCGGGGGGGCTAAGGAGCGGGGAGCTGTTTTTT. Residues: CVSSYSGGLRSGELFF.

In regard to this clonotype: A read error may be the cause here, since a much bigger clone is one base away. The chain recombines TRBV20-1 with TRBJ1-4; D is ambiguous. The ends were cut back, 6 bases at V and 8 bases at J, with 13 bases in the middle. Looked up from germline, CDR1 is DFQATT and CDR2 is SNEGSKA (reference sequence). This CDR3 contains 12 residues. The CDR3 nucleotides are TGCAGTGCCCCAACCATGGGGGAAAAACTGTTTTTT. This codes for CSAPTMGEKLFF.

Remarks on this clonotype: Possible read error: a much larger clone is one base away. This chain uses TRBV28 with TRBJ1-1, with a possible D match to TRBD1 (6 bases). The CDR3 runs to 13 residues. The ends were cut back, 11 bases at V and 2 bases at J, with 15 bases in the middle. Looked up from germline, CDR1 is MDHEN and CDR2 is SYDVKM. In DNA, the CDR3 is TGTGCCTGCATCCGCGGGGGCAACACTGAAGCTTTCTTT. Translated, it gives CACIRGGNTEAFF. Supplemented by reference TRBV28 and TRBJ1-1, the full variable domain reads DVKVTQSSRYLVKRTGEKVFLECVQDMDHENMFWYRQDPGLGLRLIYFSYDVKMKEKGDIPEGYSVSREKKERFSLILESASTNQTSMYLCACIRGGNTEAFFGQGTRLTVV.

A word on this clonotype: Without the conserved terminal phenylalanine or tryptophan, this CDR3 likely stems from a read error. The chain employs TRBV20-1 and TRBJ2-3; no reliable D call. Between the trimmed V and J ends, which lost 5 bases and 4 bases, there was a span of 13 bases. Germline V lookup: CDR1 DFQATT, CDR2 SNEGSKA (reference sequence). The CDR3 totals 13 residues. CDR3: CSAPQLVADTQYL. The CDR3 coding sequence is TGCAGTGCTCCTCAGCTTGTGGCAGATACGCAGTATTTG.

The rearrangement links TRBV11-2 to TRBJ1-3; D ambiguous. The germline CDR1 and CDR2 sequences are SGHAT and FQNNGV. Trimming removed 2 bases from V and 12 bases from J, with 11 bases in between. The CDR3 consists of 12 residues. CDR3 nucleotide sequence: TGTGCCAGCAGCTTATATCGGTCTATCATATATTTT. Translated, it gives CASSLYRSIIYF.

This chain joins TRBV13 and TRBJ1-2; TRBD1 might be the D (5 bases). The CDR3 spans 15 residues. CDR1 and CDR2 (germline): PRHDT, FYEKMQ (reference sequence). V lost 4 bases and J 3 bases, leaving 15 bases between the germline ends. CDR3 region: CASSSRDGPYYGYTF. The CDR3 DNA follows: TGTGCCAGCAGCTCCCGGGACGGACCCTACTATGGCTACACCTTC. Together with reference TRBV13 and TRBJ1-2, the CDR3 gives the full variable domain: AAGVIQSPRHLIKEKRETATLKCYPIPRHDTVYWYQQGPGQDPQFLISFYEKMQSDKGSIPDRFSAQQFSDYHSELNMSSLELGDSALYFCASSSRDGPYYGYTFGSGTRLTVV.

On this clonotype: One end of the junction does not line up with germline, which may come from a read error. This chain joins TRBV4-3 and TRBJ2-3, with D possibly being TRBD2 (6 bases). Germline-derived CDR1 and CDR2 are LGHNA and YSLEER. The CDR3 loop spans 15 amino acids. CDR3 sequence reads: CASGQDSRGTDTQYF. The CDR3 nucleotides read TGCGCCAGCGGCCAAGATTCGCGGGGCACTGATACGCAATATTTT.

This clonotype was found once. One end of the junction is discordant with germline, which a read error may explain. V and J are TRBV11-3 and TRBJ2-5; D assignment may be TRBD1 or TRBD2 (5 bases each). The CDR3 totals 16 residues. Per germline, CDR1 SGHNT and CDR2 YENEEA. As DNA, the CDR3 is TGTGCTAGCAGCTTGGAGACTGTAACGGGGCAAGAGACCCAGTGCTTC. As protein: CASSLETVTGQETQCF.

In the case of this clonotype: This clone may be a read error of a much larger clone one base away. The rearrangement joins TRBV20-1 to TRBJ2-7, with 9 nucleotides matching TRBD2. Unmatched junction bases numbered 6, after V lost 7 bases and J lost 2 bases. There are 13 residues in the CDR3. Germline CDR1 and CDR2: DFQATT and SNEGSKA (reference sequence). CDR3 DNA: TGCAGTGTCGAGACTAGCGGAGCCTACGAGCAGTACTTC. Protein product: CSVETSGAYEQYF.

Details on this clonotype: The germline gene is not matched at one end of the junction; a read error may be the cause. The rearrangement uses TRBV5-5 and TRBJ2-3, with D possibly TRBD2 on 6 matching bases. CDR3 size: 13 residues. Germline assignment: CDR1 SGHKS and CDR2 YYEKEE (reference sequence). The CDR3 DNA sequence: TGTACCAGCAGTTTGACTAGATTGGATACGCAGTATTTT. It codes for CTSSLTRLDTQYF.

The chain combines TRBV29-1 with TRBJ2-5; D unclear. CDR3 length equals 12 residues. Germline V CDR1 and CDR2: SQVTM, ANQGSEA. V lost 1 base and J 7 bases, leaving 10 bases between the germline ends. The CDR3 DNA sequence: TGCAGCGTTGAAGTAGCAGGATGGACCCAGTACTTC. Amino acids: CSVEVAGWTQYF.

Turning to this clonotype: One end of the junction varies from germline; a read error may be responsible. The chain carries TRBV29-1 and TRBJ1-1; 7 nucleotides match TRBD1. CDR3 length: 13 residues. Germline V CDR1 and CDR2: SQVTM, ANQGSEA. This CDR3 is CSVTRDSWAEAFF. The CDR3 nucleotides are TGCAGCGTTACCCGGGACAGCTGGGCTGAAGCCTTCTTT.

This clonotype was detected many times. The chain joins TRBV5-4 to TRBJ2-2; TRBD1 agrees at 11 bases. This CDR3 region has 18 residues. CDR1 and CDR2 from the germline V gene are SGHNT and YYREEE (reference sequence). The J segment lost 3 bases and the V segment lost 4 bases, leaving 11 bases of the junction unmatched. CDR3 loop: CASSPRMGTGGYTGELFF. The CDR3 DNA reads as TGTGCCAGCAGCCCGAGGATGGGGACAGGGGGGTACACCGGGGAGCTGTTTTTT.